The 29 T cell receptor beta chains presented below share a single source sample, sequenced in a study of T cell responses to AZD1222 COVID-19 vaccine. The repertoire was sequenced with immunoSEQ multiplex PCR; TCRdb's copy has only in-frame clones and lacks some. The sample lists about 110,000 clones; 80% to 95% were seen once. Sample: peripheral blood, taken 28 days after the second AZD1222 dose. These receptors all stem from an adult who received the AZD1222 COVID-19 vaccine.

The chain links TRBV5-4 to TRBJ1-2; possibly TRBD1 for D (6 bases). The CDR3 is 16 amino acids. From germline, CDR1 is SGHNT and CDR2 YYREEE (reference sequence). V lost 1 base, J lost 1 base, and 14 bases lay in between. The DNA of the CDR3 is TGTGCCAGCAGCTTGCGAACGGGACAAATTAACTATGGCTACACCTTC. Its protein is CASSLRTGQINYGYTF.

The V and J genes are TRBV4-1 and TRBJ1-4; a possible D gene is TRBD1 (5 bases). The CDR3 runs 15 residues. The germline V and J ends were trimmed by 6 bases and 8 bases, with 19 bases remaining between them. The germline CDR1 and CDR2 sequences are MGHRA and YSYEKL. The CDR3 loop reads CASRLRGAEDEKLFF. The CDR3 DNA follows: TGCGCCAGCAGACTCAGAGGGGCGGAGGACGAAAAACTGTTTTTT.

The table lists this clone with a count of one. CDR3 in DNA: TGTGCCAGATTACCGGACAGGGCAACGGAGACCCAGTACTTC. Its protein is CARLPDRATETQYF. The chain uses TRBV6-4 and TRBJ2-5; 8 bases are a match to TRBD1. CDR1 MRHNA and CDR2 SNTAGT come from the germline V gene. Trimming at V came to 9 bases and at J to 5 bases, leaving 11 bases not matched to a gene. The CDR3 is 14 residues long.

The chain is built from TRBV6-2 or TRBV6-3 and TRBJ2-7; D ambiguous. The germline CDR1 and CDR2 sequences are MNHEY and SVGEGT. The V end lost 0 bases, the J end lost 0 bases, and 6 bases lay between the germline ends. The CDR3 is 14 residues long. CDR3 sequence (DNA): TGTGCCAGCAGTTACTCAGGGCTCTCCTACGAGCAGTACTTC. This encodes CASSYSGLSYEQYF.

The chain links TRBV10-3 to TRBJ2-7; 8 nucleotides match TRBD2. This CDR3 comprises 11 residues. Losses at the gene ends were 10 bases for V and 5 bases for J; bases not matched to a gene: 4. CDR1 and CDR2 from the germline V gene are ENHRY and SYGVKD. The CDR3 sequence: CATSGGDEQYF. CDR3 in DNA: TGTGCCACCAGCGGGGGCGACGAGCAGTACTTC.

Only a few counts were recorded for this clone. V and J are TRBV3-1 (or the pseudogene TRBV3-2) and TRBJ2-7; D may match TRBD1 or TRBD2 (5 bases each). The CDR3 has 14 residues. Germline V gene sequence: CDR1 LGHDT, CDR2 YNNKEL (reference sequence). The V gene lost 2 bases and the J gene lost 2 bases, with 10 bases spanning the gap. CDR3 DNA: TGTGCCAGCAGCCAATGGGACGGCCCCTACGAGCAGTACTTC. Residues: CASSQWDGPYEQYF.

This chain uses TRBV3-1 (or the pseudogene TRBV3-2) with TRBJ2-1, with 8 bases aligning to TRBD1. Germline trimming cut 0 bases from V and 5 bases from J; bases unmatched to any gene: 3. CDR3 length equals 15 residues. Germline assignment: CDR1 LGHDT and CDR2 YNNKEL (reference sequence). The CDR3 nucleotides are TGTGCCAGCAGCCAAGATCAGGGGGCCGACAATGAGCAGTTCTTC. It specifies CASSQDQGADNEQFF.

This clone was found once. The V call is TRBV10-3, the J call TRBJ1-1; TRBD1 matches 8 bases. The CDR3 length is 12 residues. With V trimmed by 5 bases and J by 10 bases, 6 bases remained unmatched. CDR1 is ENHRY, CDR2 SYGVKD, per germline. The CDR3 DNA follows: TGTGCCATCAGTTTTTCCGGACAGGGAGCTTTCTTT. It is translated as CAISFSGQGAFF.

This clone was counted only a few times. In DNA, the CDR3 is TGTGCCAGTAGTATAAGGGGCACACTCTACGATCTCTATGGCTACACCTTC. This encodes CASSIRGTLYDLYGYTF. The chain uses TRBV19 and TRBJ1-2; a weak D match, TRBD1 (5 bases). Deletions cut 2 bases from V and 4 bases from J, with 20 bases between. CDR3 length: 17 residues. Per germline, CDR1 LNHDA and CDR2 SQIVND (reference sequence).

This chain joins TRBV25-1 and TRBJ2-5; D call uncertain. V shed 4 bases and J shed 2 bases, with 14 bases lying between them. CDR1 is MGHDK and CDR2 is SYGVNS in the germline V gene. This CDR3 has 15 amino acids. The CDR3: CASSGNVIPQETQYF. As DNA, the CDR3 is TGTGCCAGCAGTGGGAACGTGATCCCTCAAGAGACCCAGTACTTC.

The chain carries TRBV2 and TRBJ2-5, with 7 bases matching TRBD2. The CDR3 is 14 residues long. The germline CDR1 and CDR2 sequences are SNHLY and FYNNEI. J lost 1 base, V lost 6 bases, and 5 bases had no gene match. The CDR3 nucleotides are TGTGCCAGCAGGCGGGGGAGGGGCCAAGAGACCCAGTACTTC. Translating it yields CASRRGRGQETQYF.

The genes are TRBV5-1 and TRBJ2-3; no definite D call. V lost 1 base, J lost 2 bases, and 8 bases lay in between. From germline, CDR1 is SGHRS and CDR2 YFSETQ. The CDR3 is made up of 14 amino acids. The CDR3 region is CASSLIGYTDTQYF. Written as DNA, the CDR3 is TGCGCCAGCAGCTTGATCGGCTACACAGATACGCAGTATTTT.

V and J are TRBV7-8 and TRBJ2-1; 8 bases map to TRBD1. CDR3 length: 14 residues. Per the germline V gene, CDR1 is SGHVS and CDR2 is FQNEAQ. V was clipped by 4 bases and J by 6 bases; unmatched bases: 5. The CDR3: CASSSDRVVNEQFF. In nucleotides, the CDR3 is TGTGCCAGCAGCTCGGACAGGGTCGTCAATGAGCAGTTCTTC.

The rearrangement joins TRBV2 to TRBJ2-1; TRBD1 matches at 7 bases. CDR3 length: 15 residues. Germline CDR1 SNHLY, CDR2 FYNNEI. V shed 4 bases, J shed 1 base, and the junction held 4 bases outside the gene matches. CDR3 region: CASSAWGQSYNEQFF. CDR3 DNA: TGTGCCAGCAGTGCGTGGGGACAGTCCTACAATGAGCAGTTCTTC.

CDR3 residues: CAWSRDRVTFF. In DNA, the CDR3 is TGTGCCTGGAGCCGGGACAGGGTTACTTTCTTT. The V call is TRBV30, the J call TRBJ1-1; the match to TRBD1 covers 9 bases. This CDR3 contains 11 residues. CDR1 GTSNPN and CDR2 SVGIG come from the germline V gene (reference sequence). V lost 3 bases to trimming and J lost 12 bases; unmatched junction nucleotides: 5.

This clone was counted a few times. The chain carries TRBV11-2 and TRBJ2-7; 10 bases line up with TRBD1. Trimming removed 3 bases from V and 0 bases from J; junction bases left unmatched: 5. From germline, CDR1 is SGHAT and CDR2 FQNNGV. This CDR3 is 16 amino acids long. The CDR3: CASSLWTGGISYEQYF. The CDR3 nucleotides read TGTGCCAGCAGCTTGTGGACAGGGGGGATCTCCTACGAGCAGTACTTC.

V gene TRBV9 combines with J gene TRBJ1-1; TRBD1 might be the D (5 bases). This CDR3 region has 15 residues. The ends were cut back, 4 bases at V and 4 bases at J, with 17 bases in the middle. Germline CDR1 reads SGDLS; CDR2 reads YYNGEE. The CDR3 DNA follows: TGTGCCAGCAGCCCTAGCAGGGTTTCTGGCACTGAAGCTTTCTTT. It is translated as CASSPSRVSGTEAFF. The full variable domain, in which reference TRBV9 and TRBJ1-1 provide the parts outside the CDR3, is DSGVTQTPKHLITATGQRVTLRCSPRSGDLSVYWYQQSLDQGLQFLIQYYNGEERAKGNILERFSAQQFPDLHSELNLSSLELGDSALYFCASSPSRVSGTEAFFGQGTRLTVV.

The chain has TRBV3-1 (or the pseudogene TRBV3-2) and TRBJ1-1, with 12 bases that match TRBD1. Germline V CDR1 and CDR2: LGHDT, YNNKEL (reference sequence). The CDR3 is made up of 18 amino acids. V lost 4 bases, J lost 2 bases, and 11 bases stayed unmatched. The CDR3 DNA follows: TGTGCCAGCAGCCCCTGGGGCGGGACAGGGGGCGGAAACACTGAAGCTTTCTTT. Encoded protein: CASSPWGGTGGGNTEAFF.

The CDR3 is CASSYWEGGRETQYF. DNA of the CDR3: TGTGCCAGCAGTTACTGGGAGGGGGGGAGAGAGACCCAGTACTTC. The gene calls are TRBV6-2 or TRBV6-3 and TRBJ2-5; D is possibly TRBD2 (7 bases). V was pared by 1 base and J by 4 bases, with 13 bases between. The CDR3 extends over 15 amino acids. Germline-derived CDR1 and CDR2 are MNHEY and SVGEGT.

This sequence joins TRBV12-3 or TRBV12-4 and TRBJ1-1, with TRBD1 as a possible D gene (5 bases). The CDR3 has 12 amino acids. V gave up 5 bases and J gave up 6 bases, with 10 bases separating them. CDR3 residues: CASSPGYAEAFF. In nucleotides, the CDR3 is TGTGCCAGCAGTCCAGGGTACGCTGAAGCTTTCTTT.

This clone showed up just a few times. J is TRBJ1-1 and V is TRBV5-4, with 9 bases lining up with TRBD1. In germline, CDR1 is SGHNT, CDR2 YYREEE (reference sequence). The CDR3 loop spans 13 amino acids. J gave up 5 bases and V 3 bases, and 2 bases lay outside the gene matches. CDR3 loop: CASSSGTGTEAFF. DNA for the CDR3: TGTGCCAGCAGCTCCGGGACAGGGACTGAAGCTTTCTTT.

V gene TRBV18 combines with J gene TRBJ1-1; 10 nucleotides align to TRBD1. J lost 5 bases, V lost 6 bases, and 6 bases had no gene match. Per the germline V gene, CDR1 is KGHSH and CDR2 is LQKENI. The CDR3 sequence is 14 residues long. CDR3 nucleotide sequence: TGTGCCAGCTCGCCCGACAGGGGGCAGACTGAAGCTTTCTTT. It translates to CASSPDRGQTEAFF.

This sequence joins TRBV19 and TRBJ2-1, with 9 bases lining up with TRBD2. Trimming at V came to 1 base and at J to 7 bases, leaving 5 bases not matched to a gene. This CDR3 comprises 15 residues. CDR1 LNHDA and CDR2 SQIVND come from the germline V gene (reference sequence). This CDR3 is CASSIVAGGPNEQFF. CDR3 nucleotide sequence: TGTGCCAGTAGTATAGTGGCGGGGGGGCCAAATGAGCAGTTCTTC. Based on the CDR3 plus reference TRBV19 and TRBJ2-1, the full variable domain is DGGITQSPKYLFRKEGQNVTLSCEQNLNHDAMYWYRQDPGQGLRLIYYSQIVNDFQKGDIAEGYSVSREKKESFPLTVTSAQKNPTAFYLCASSIVAGGPNEQFFGPGTRLTVL.

The CDR3 DNA reads TGTGCCAGCAGCCCCGACCTCCCTGACTCTGGAAACACCATATATTTT. Translated: CASSPDLPDSGNTIYF. V and J are TRBV7-6 and TRBJ1-3; the D is unclear. V was shortened by 5 bases and J by 0 bases, with 14 bases between the two germline ends. Germline V gene lookup returns CDR1 SGHVS and CDR2 FNYEAQ. This CDR3 is built from 16 residues. Filled out from reference TRBV7-6 and TRBJ1-3, the complete variable domain reads GAGVSQSPRYKVTKRGQDVALRCDPISGHVSLYWYRQALGQGPEFLTYFNYEAQQDKSGLPNDRFSAERPEGSISTLTIQRTEQRDSAMYRCASSPDLPDSGNTIYFGEGSWLTVV.

The chain is built from TRBV18 and TRBJ1-4; 9 bases agree with TRBD1. Germline V gene data show CDR1 as KGHSH and CDR2 as LQKENI. After removal of 0 bases from V and 3 bases from J, the junction contained 20 bases not matched to a gene. The CDR3 consists of 22 residues. The CDR3 DNA reads TGTGCCAGCTCACCACCCCGATTCGCCGGGACAGGGACGCGCTGGGCTAATGAAAAACTGTTTTTT. This codes for CASSPPRFAGTGTRWANEKLFF.

The CDR3 is CASSGDLRVRYGYTF. CDR3 nucleotide sequence: TGTGCCAGCAGCGGGGACCTCCGGGTTCGGTATGGCTACACCTTC. V usage is TRBV9 and J usage is TRBJ1-2; D is perhaps TRBD1 (5 bases). Trimming took off 3 bases at V and 5 bases at J, with 17 bases between the two ends. Germline CDR1 SGDLS, CDR2 YYNGEE. The CDR3 totals 15 residues.

The rearrangement links TRBV6-5 to TRBJ2-3; D may be TRBD1 (5 bases). The V gene's germline CDR1 is MNHEY and CDR2 SVGAGI. The CDR3 has 15 amino acids. Trimming cost V 2 bases and J 2 bases, with 11 bases left between them. Written as DNA, the CDR3 is TGTGCCAGCAGTTACCGTACAGGTCCCACAGATACGCAGTATTTT. Translation gives CASSYRTGPTDTQYF.

The J gene is TRBJ2-3, the V gene TRBV7-2, with unresolved D. The CDR3 runs to 15 residues. V lost 3 bases to trimming and J lost 1 base, with 11 bases between them. Germline CDR1 reads SGHTA; CDR2 reads FQGNSA. This chain's CDR3 is CASSFSTTGTDTQYF. DNA of the CDR3: TGTGCCAGCAGCTTTTCCACTACTGGCACAGATACGCAGTATTTT.

The chain carries TRBV11-2 and TRBJ1-5; the D gene is possibly TRBD1 (5 bases). The germline V gene encodes CDR1 SGHAT and CDR2 FQNNGV. The germline V and J ends were trimmed by 1 base and 0 bases, with 13 bases remaining between them. There are 17 residues in the CDR3. The CDR3 bases are TGTGCCAGCAGCTTAGGAGCAGGGTGGCATAGCAATCAGCCCCAGCATTTT. Protein product: CASSLGAGWHSNQPQHF.